This entry lists 4 T cell receptor beta chains sequenced from one sample in a study of blood T cell repertoires in COVID-19. Only in-frame clones appear in the TCRdb table, and some are missing; sequencing was by immunoSEQ multiplex PCR. This table holds some 120,000 clones, around nine tenths found once. Sequenced sample: peripheral blood. Every receptor here comes from a man aged 45-60 years with active COVID-19.

The table lists this clone with a few counts. The gene calls are TRBV10-1 and TRBJ1-3; 12 bases are a match to TRBD1. V was pared by 7 bases and J by 2 bases, with 3 bases of the junction left unmatched. Germline assignment: CDR1 WNHNN and CDR2 SYGVQD (reference sequence). CDR3 length equals 15 residues. DNA for the CDR3: TGCGCCAGCATGGGACAGGGGGCTGCTGGAAACACCATATATTTT. It encodes CASMGQGAAGNTIYF.

The chain carries TRBV21-1 and TRBJ2-7; TRBD2 reflects the table's D call only, with no check against the DNA. TRBV21-1 is marked as a pseudogene. The CDR3 contains 15 residues. CDR3 coding DNA: TGTGCCAGCAGCATAACGCGGGTGCCCCTCTACGAGCAGTACGTC. Protein sequence: CASSITRVPLYEQYV.

This clone was observed a single time. CDR3 sequence: CASSPPGQGGEKLFF. CDR3 coding DNA: TGTGCCAGCAGTCCCCCGGGACAGGGGGGTGAAAAACTGTTTTTT. This rearrangement joins TRBV6-2 or TRBV6-3 to TRBJ1-4; TRBD1 matches at 11 bases. V gave up 5 bases and J gave up 7 bases; unmatched junction bases: 6. In germline, CDR1 is MNHEY, CDR2 SVGEGT. The CDR3 contains 15 residues.

V is TRBV12-5 and J is TRBJ2-1, with 8 bases aligning to TRBD1. Looked up from germline, CDR1 is LGHNT and CDR2 is FRNRAP. The CDR3 spans 15 residues. Unmatched junction bases numbered 8, after V lost 4 bases and J lost 6 bases. CDR3 residues: CASGWGQGASNEQFF. The CDR3 DNA sequence: TGTGCTAGTGGTTGGGGGCAGGGGGCGTCCAATGAGCAGTTCTTC.